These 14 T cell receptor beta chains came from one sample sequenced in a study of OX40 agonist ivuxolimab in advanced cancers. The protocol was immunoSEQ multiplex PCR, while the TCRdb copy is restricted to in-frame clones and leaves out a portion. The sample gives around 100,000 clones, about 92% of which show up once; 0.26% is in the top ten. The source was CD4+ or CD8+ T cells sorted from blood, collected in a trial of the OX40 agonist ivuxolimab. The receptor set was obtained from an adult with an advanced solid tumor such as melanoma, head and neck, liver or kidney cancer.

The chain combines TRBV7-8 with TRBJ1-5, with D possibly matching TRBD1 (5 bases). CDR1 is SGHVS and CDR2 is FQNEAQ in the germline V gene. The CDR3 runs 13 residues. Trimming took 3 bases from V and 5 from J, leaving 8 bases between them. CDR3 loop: CASSFRGYQPQHF. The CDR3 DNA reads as TGTGCCAGCAGCTTTCGGGGGTATCAGCCCCAGCATTTT.

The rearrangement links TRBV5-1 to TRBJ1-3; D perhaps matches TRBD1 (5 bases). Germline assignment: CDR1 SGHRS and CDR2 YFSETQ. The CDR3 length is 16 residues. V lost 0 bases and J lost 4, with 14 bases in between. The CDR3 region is CASSLDGRAKGNTIYF. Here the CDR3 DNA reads TGCGCCAGCAGCTTGGACGGCAGGGCGAAAGGAAACACCATATATTTT.

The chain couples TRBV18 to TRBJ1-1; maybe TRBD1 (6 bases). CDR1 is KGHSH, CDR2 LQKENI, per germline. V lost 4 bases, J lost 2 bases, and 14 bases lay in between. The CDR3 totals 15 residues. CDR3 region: CASSLLRDTNTEAFF. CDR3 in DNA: TGTGCCAGCTCACTCCTCAGGGACACCAACACTGAAGCTTTCTTT.

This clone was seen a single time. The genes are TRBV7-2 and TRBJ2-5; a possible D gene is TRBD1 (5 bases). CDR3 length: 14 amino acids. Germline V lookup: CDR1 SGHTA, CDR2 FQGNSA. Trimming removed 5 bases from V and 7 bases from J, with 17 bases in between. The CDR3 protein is CASSPPRVGVTQYF. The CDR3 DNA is TGTGCCAGCAGCCCACCTAGGGTAGGGGTGACCCAGTACTTC.

CDR3 sequence (DNA): TGTGCCAGCGGTAAAAGGGACAGGCTCGTCGATCAGCCCCAGCATTTT. This encodes CASGKRDRLVDQPQHF. The chain links TRBV28 to TRBJ1-5, with TRBD1 matching over 8 bases. The ends lost 8 bases at V and 5 bases at J; junction bases unmatched: 14. The CDR3 extends over 16 amino acids. Germline CDR1 and CDR2: MDHEN and SYDVKM.

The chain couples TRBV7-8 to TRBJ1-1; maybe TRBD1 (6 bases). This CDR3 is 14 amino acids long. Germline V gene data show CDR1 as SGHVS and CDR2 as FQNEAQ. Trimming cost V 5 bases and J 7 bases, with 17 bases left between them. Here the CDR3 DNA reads TGTGCCAGCAGCCTAAAGGGGGGAAACGTTGAAGCTTTCTTT. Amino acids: CASSLKGGNVEAFF.

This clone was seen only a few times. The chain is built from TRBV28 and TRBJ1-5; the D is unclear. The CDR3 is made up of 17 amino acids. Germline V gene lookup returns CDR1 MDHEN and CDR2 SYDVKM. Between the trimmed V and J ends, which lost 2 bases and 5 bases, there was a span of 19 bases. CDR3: CASSLLPNIGPDQPQHF. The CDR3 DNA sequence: TGTGCCAGCAGTTTACTCCCAAATATAGGCCCGGATCAGCCCCAGCATTTT.

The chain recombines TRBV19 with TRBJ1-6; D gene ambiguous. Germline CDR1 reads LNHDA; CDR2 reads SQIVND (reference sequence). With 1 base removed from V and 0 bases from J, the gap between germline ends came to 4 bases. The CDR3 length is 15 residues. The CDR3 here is CASSIGNSYNSPLHF. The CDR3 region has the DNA TGTGCCAGTAGTATAGGGAACTCCTATAATTCACCCCTCCACTTT. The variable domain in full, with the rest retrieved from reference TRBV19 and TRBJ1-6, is DGGITQSPKYLFRKEGQNVTLSCEQNLNHDAMYWYRQDPGQGLRLIYYSQIVNDFQKGDIAEGYSVSREKKESFPLTVTSAQKNPTAFYLCASSIGNSYNSPLHFGNGTRLTVT.

The CDR3 loop reads CASSPLATDTQYF. CDR3 nucleotides: TGTGCCAGCTCACCCTTGGCCACAGATACGCAGTATTTT. This chain uses TRBV18 with TRBJ2-3; unclear D gene. Germline CDR1 is KGHSH and CDR2 is LQKENI. The CDR3 extends over 13 amino acids. Trimming took 3 bases from V and 2 from J, leaving 6 bases between them.

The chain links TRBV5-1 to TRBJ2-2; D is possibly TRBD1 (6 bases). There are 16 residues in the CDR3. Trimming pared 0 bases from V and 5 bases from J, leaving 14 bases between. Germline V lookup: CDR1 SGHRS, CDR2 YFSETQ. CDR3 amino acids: CASSLAPGVGTGELFF. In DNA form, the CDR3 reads TGCGCCAGCAGCTTGGCCCCAGGGGTGGGGACCGGGGAGCTGTTTTTT.

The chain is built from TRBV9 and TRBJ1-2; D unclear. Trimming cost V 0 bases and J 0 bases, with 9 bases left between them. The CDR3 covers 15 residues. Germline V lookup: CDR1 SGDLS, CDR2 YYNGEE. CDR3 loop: CASSVVPHPNYGYTF. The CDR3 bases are TGTGCCAGCAGCGTAGTTCCCCACCCTAACTATGGCTACACCTTC.

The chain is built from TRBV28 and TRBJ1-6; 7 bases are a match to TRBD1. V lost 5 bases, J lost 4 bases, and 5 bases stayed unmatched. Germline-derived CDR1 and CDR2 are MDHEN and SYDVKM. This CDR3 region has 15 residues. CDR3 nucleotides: TGTGCCAGCAGTCCGCCGGGACAGTATAATTCACCCCTCCACTTT. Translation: CASSPPGQYNSPLHF.

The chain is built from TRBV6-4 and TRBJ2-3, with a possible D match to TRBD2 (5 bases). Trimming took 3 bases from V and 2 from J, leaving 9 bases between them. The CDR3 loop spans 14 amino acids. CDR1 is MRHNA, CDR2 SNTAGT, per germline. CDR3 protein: CASSEDSHTDTQYF. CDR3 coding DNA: TGTGCCAGCAGTGAGGACTCTCACACAGATACGCAGTATTTT.

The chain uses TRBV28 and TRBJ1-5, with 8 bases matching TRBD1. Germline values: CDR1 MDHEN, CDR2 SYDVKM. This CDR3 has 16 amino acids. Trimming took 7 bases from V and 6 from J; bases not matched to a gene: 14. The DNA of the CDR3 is TGTGCCAGCAAGAAGGGACAGGACGGGTTTTTTCAGCCCCAGCATTTT. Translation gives CASKKGQDGFFQPQHF.